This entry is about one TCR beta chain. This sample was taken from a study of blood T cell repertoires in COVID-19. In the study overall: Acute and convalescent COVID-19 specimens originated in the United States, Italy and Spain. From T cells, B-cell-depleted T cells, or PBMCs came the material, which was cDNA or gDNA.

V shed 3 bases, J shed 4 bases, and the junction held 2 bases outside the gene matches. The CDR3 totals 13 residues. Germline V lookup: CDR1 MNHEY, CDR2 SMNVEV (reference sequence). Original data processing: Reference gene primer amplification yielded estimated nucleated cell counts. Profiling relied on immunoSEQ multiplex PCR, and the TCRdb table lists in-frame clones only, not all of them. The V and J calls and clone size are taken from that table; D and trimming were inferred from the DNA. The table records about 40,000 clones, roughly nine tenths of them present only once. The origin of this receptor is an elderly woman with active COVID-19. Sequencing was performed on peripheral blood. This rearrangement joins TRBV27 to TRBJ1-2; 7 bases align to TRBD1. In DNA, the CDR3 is TGTGCCAGCAGTTTCCGACAGGGCTATGGCTACACCTTC. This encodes CASSFRQGYGYTF.